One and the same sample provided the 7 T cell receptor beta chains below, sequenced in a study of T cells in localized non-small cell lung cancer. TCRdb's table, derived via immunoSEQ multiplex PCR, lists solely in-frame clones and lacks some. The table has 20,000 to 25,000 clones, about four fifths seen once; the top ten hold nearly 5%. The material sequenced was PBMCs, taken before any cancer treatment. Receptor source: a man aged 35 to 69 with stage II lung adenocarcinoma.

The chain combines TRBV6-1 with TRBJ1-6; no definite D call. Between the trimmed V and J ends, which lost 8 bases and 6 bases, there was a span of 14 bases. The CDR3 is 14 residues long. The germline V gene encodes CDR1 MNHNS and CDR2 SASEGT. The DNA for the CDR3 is TGTGCCAGCCTGAGAGAACCCTTTAATTCACCCCTCCACTTT. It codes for CASLREPFNSPLHF.

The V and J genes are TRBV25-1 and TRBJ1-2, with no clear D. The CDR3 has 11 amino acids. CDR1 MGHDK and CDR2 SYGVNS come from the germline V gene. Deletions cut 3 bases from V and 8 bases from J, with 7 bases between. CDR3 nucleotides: TGTGCCAGCAGTGAGAATTTGGGCTACACCTTC. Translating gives CASSENLGYTF.

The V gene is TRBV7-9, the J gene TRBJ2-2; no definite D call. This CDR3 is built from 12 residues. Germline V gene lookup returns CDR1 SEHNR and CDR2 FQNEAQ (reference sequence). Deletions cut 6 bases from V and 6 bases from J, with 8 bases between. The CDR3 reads CASSLKPGELFF. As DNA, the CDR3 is TGTGCCAGCAGTTTAAAACCCGGGGAGCTGTTTTTT.

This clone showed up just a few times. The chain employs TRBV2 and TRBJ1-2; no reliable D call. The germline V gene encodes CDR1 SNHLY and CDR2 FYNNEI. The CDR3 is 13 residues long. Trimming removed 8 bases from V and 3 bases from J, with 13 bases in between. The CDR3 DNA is TGTGCCAGCTTGACACGCCTCTACTATGGCTACACCTTC. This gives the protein CASLTRLYYGYTF.

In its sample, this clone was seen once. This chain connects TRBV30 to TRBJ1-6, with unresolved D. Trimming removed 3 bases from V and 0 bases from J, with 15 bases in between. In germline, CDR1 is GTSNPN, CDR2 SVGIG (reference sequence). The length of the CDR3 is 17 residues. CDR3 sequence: CAWRGRSLSSYNSPLHF. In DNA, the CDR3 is TGTGCCTGGAGGGGCAGGAGCCTCAGCTCCTATAATTCACCCCTCCACTTT.

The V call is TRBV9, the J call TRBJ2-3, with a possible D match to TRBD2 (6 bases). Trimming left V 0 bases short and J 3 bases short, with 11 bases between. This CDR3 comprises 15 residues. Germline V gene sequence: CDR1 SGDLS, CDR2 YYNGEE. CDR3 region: CASSVVAAGTDTQYF. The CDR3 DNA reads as TGTGCCAGCAGCGTAGTAGCGGCGGGGACAGATACGCAGTATTTT.

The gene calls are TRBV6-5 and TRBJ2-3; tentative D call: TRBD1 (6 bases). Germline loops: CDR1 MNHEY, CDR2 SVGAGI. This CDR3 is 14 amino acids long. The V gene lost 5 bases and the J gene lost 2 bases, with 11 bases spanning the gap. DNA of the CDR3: TGTGCCAGCAGTCAGGGGAGAAACACAGATACGCAGTATTTT. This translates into CASSQGRNTDTQYF.